A selection of T cell receptor beta chains follows, all from one sample in a study of early T cells in non-severe SARS-CoV-2 infection. TCRdb reprocessed the 5' RACE reads with MiXCR, giving one entry per CDR3 protein. The table includes around 70,000 distinct CDR3 sequences, roughly 12% detected once. Sample: whole blood. Source of these receptors: an adult who was a healthcare worker with PCR-confirmed SARS-CoV-2 infection or an uninfected control (not recorded which). Both conserved end residues are part of each CDR3. Fields, in order: clone size, V gene, J gene, D gene, CDR3 length, CDR3 protein, CDR3 DNA. D genes are given only for firm matches. The size field is filled for only some rows; it gives once, few, many or a size class.

>few|TRBV6-1|TRBJ1-5|TRBD1|15
CASSDQQGAGQPQHF
TGTGCCAGCAGTGATCAACAGGGGGCCGGTCAGCCCCAGCATTTT
>few|TRBV5-1|TRBJ2-5|TRBD1|15
CASSLGQGTGETQYF
TGCGCCAGCAGCTTGGGACAGGGGACAGGAGAGACCCAGTACTTC
>NA|TRBV9|TRBJ2-3|NA|14
CASSVGGSTDTQYF
TGTGCCAGCAGCGTAGGAGGGAGCACAGATACGCAGTATTTT
>NA|TRBV2|TRBJ2-5|TRBD2|16
CASRSGLAGVQETQYF
TGTGCCAGCAGGTCGGGACTAGCGGGAGTCCAAGAGACCCAGTACTTC
>NA|TRBV19|TRBJ2-7|NA|14
CASSMDGFPYEQYF
TGTGCCAGTAGTATGGACGGATTTCCCTACGAGCAGTACTTC
>few|TRBV12-3/TRBV12-4|TRBJ2-1|TRBD2|15
CASSPLAGGYNEQFF
TGTGCCAGCAGCCCACTAGCGGGGGGGTACAATGAGCAGTTCTTC
>few|TRBV5-1|TRBJ2-7|TRBD1|15
CASRIDRGSSYEQYF
TGCGCCAGCAGGATAGACAGGGGATCCTCCTACGAGCAGTACTTC
>many|TRBV4-1|TRBJ1-4|NA|11
CACTGGEKLFF
TGCGCCTGCACGGGGGGAGAAAAACTGTTTTTT
>many|TRBV7-9|TRBJ2-7|NA|13
CASSMRDTDKQYF
TGTGCCAGCAGCATGAGGGACACCGACAAGCAGTACTTC
>NA|TRBV6-1|TRBJ2-1|TRBD2|15
CASSVAGVAYNEQFF
TGTGCCAGCAGTGTAGCGGGAGTGGCATACAATGAGCAGTTCTTC
>many|TRBV11-2|TRBJ2-3|NA|14
CASSLGRSTDTQYF
TGTGCCAGCAGCTTAGGCAGGAGCACAGATACGCAGTATTTT
>many|TRBV6-6|TRBJ1-1|TRBD1|15
CASRGQGLEHREAFF
TGTGCCAGCAGGGGACAGGGCCTTGAACATAGGGAAGCTTTCTTT
>NA|TRBV7-3|TRBJ2-1|NA|16
CASSFRGASSYNEQFF
TGTGCCAGCAGCTTCAGGGGGGCAAGCTCCTACAATGAGCAGTTCTTC
>NA|TRBV4-2|TRBJ2-6|NA|17
CASSQEGARSGANVLTF
TGTGCCAGCAGCCAAGAGGGGGCCCGCTCTGGGGCCAACGTCCTGACTTTC
>few|TRBV12-3/TRBV12-4|TRBJ1-2|TRBD1|14
CASSLRGLGYGYTF
TGTGCCAGCAGTTTGAGGGGGCTGGGCTATGGCTACACCTTC
>many|TRBV12-3/TRBV12-4|TRBJ1-4|TRBD1|17
CASSHRDREISNEKLFF
TGTGCCAGCAGCCACCGGGACAGGGAGATCTCTAATGAAAAACTGTTTTTT
>few|TRBV15|TRBJ2-7|NA|14
CATSPRGAVLEQYF
TGTGCCACCAGCCCCAGGGGCGCGGTTTTAGAGCAGTACTTC
>NA|TRBV4-2|TRBJ2-5|NA|16
CASSRKPTAVEETQYF
TGTGCCAGCAGCCGGAAACCCACGGCAGTAGAAGAGACCCAGTACTTC
>NA|TRBV12-3/TRBV12-4|TRBJ2-1|TRBD1|15
CASSLGTGWADEQFF
TGTGCCAGCAGTTTAGGGACAGGGTGGGCCGATGAGCAGTTCTTC
>few|TRBV7-9|TRBJ1-6|NA|15
CASKDGGSYNSPLHF
TGTGCCAGCAAGGACGGGGGCTCCTATAATTCACCCCTCCACTTT
>once|TRBV27|TRBJ1-6|NA|14
CASSPRRYNSPLHF
TGTGCCAGCAGCCCCAGGAGGTATAATTCACCCCTCCACTTT
>many|TRBV7-8|TRBJ2-7|NA|12
CASSRTTTEQYF
TGTGCCAGCAGCCGAACTACGACCGAGCAGTACTTC
>many|TRBV29-1|TRBJ1-1|NA|11
CSVLKGTEAFF
TGCAGCGTTCTAAAGGGGACTGAAGCTTTCTTT
>many|TRBV7-6|TRBJ1-3|TRBD1|16
CASSLPQGSSGNTIYF
TGTGCCAGCAGTCTCCCACAGGGGTCTTCTGGAAACACCATATATTTT
>few|TRBV27|TRBJ2-7|NA|13
CASSTPEVYEQYF
TGTGCCAGCAGTACCCCGGAAGTATACGAGCAGTACTTC
>few|TRBV29-1|TRBJ1-1|NA|13
CSVGSGLNTEAFF
TGCAGCGTTGGGTCCGGGCTGAACACTGAAGCTTTCTTT
>few|TRBV12-3/TRBV12-4|TRBJ2-5|TRBD2|12
CASSNRGGAQYF
TGTGCCAGCAGCAACCGGGGGGGCGCCCAGTACTTC
>NA|TRBV11-2|TRBJ2-1|TRBD2|16
CASSVGLAGSYNEQFF
TGTGCCAGCAGCGTAGGGCTAGCGGGGTCCTACAATGAGCAGTTCTTC
>few|TRBV5-1|TRBJ1-1|NA|13
CASSLGLVTEAFF
TGCGCCAGCAGCTTGGGCCTGGTCACTGAAGCTTTCTTT
>many|TRBV9|TRBJ2-3|NA|15
CASSARTLPTDTQYF
TGTGCCAGCAGCGCGAGGACTCTACCCACAGATACGCAGTATTTT
>many|TRBV5-1|TRBJ2-1|NA|14
CASSLTLPYNEQFF
TGCGCCAGCAGCTTGACGCTCCCTTACAATGAGCAGTTCTTC